The rows below give T cell receptor beta chains drawn from one sample of a study of shared clonotypes between healthy human individuals. Clones were sequenced by immunoSEQ multiplex PCR, and TCRdb holds only the in-frame ones, with some missing. The sample holds roughly 2.5 million clones, more than 90% seen once. The specimen sequenced was naive CD4+ T cells sorted from blood. The receptors come from a man aged 18 to 29 in good health. CDR3s include the opening cysteine and the closing phenylalanine or tryptophan. The D gene is left open where the match is weak. Expanded clones get a size class; other rows say once, few or many, or leave the size out.

J gene: TRBJ2-1; V gene: TRBV30; D gene: TRBD1; clone size: NA; CDR3 length: 17; CDR3 protein: CAGIGTGGQPDDNEQFF; CDR3 DNA: TGTGCCGGGATCGGGACAGGGGGCCAACCCGACGACAATGAGCAGTTCTTC
J gene: TRBJ2-3; V gene: TRBV30; D gene: NA; clone size: NA; CDR3 length: 12; CDR3 protein: CAWRTGADTQYF; CDR3 DNA: TGTGCCTGGAGAACGGGGGCAGATACGCAGTATTTT
J gene: TRBJ2-3; V gene: TRBV5-5; D gene: NA; clone size: NA; CDR3 length: 16; CDR3 protein: CASSHKAGQSTDTQYF; CDR3 DNA: TGTGCCAGCAGTCACAAAGCGGGACAGAGCACAGATACGCAGTATTTT
J gene: TRBJ2-3; V gene: TRBV12-1; D gene: NA; clone size: NA; CDR3 length: 17; CDR3 protein: CALQGRVGRAGTDTQYF; CDR3 DNA: TGTGCCTTGCAGGGCCGGGTCGGGAGGGCGGGCACAGATACGCAGTATTTT
J gene: TRBJ1-2; V gene: TRBV28; D gene: TRBD1; clone size: NA; CDR3 length: 14; CDR3 protein: CASSRGPGGYGYTF; CDR3 DNA: TGTGCCAGCAGCCGAGGTCCAGGGGGCTATGGCTACACCTTC
J gene: TRBJ1-1; V gene: TRBV21-1; D gene: NA; clone size: NA; CDR3 length: 13; CDR3 protein: CASSKGWRSLAFF; CDR3 DNA: TGTGCCAGCAGCAAAGGGTGGCGGTCGTTAGCTTTCTTT
J gene: TRBJ1-1; V gene: TRBV18; D gene: NA; clone size: NA; CDR3 length: 14; CDR3 protein: CASSPPNGVTEAFF; CDR3 DNA: TGTGCCAGCTCACCACCGAACGGGGTAACTGAAGCTTTCTTT
J gene: TRBJ2-3; V gene: TRBV7-3; D gene: NA; clone size: once; CDR3 length: 17; CDR3 protein: CASSLIARPVRTDTQYF; CDR3 DNA: TGTGCCAGCAGCTTAATCGCCCGCCCGGTGCGGACAGATACGCAGTATTTT
J gene: TRBJ2-5; V gene: TRBV7-9; D gene: TRBD2; clone size: NA; CDR3 length: 15; CDR3 protein: CASSLDAGGRETQYF; CDR3 DNA: TGTGCCAGCAGCTTAGATGCGGGGGGCCGAGAGACCCAGTACTTC
J gene: TRBJ2-3; V gene: TRBV28; D gene: TRBD2; clone size: NA; CDR3 length: 18; CDR3 protein: CASSLWLAGGRGADTQYF; CDR3 DNA: TGTGCCAGCAGTTTATGGCTAGCGGGGGGAAGAGGGGCAGATACGCAGTATTTT
J gene: TRBJ2-5; V gene: TRBV7-2; D gene: NA; clone size: NA; CDR3 length: 16; CDR3 protein: CASSLPRGTYGRTQYF; CDR3 DNA: TGTGCCAGCAGCTTACCGAGAGGAACCTACGGGAGGACCCAGTACTTC
J gene: TRBJ2-1; V gene: TRBV10-3; D gene: TRBD2; clone size: NA; CDR3 length: 14; CDR3 protein: CATSTSGGLNEQFF; CDR3 DNA: TGTGCCACCTCGACTAGCGGGGGCTTAAATGAGCAGTTCTTC
J gene: TRBJ2-3; V gene: TRBV7-9; D gene: NA; clone size: NA; CDR3 length: 14; CDR3 protein: CASSLQGATDTQYF; CDR3 DNA: TGTGCCAGCAGCTTACAGGGTGCGACAGATACGCAGTATTTT
J gene: TRBJ2-3; V gene: TRBV4-3; D gene: NA; clone size: NA; CDR3 length: 15; CDR3 protein: CASSQAARPTDTQYF; CDR3 DNA: TGCGCCAGCAGCCAAGCGGCTAGACCTACAGATACGCAGTATTTT
J gene: TRBJ1-3; V gene: TRBV7-9; D gene: TRBD1; clone size: NA; CDR3 length: 14; CDR3 protein: CASSYRQGTDTIYF; CDR3 DNA: TGTGCCAGCAGCTACCGACAGGGAACAGACACCATATATTTT